This TCR beta chain emerged from a study of cytomegalovirus exposure and HLA in healthy donors. Study-level results: Some public TCRs appeared in many individuals, while most sequences were rare. The authors enumerated 180 or so TCR beta chains as linked to cytomegalovirus.

The donors were healthy bone marrow donors. Comment on this clone: Its target is not known.

Primers for the PCR totalled 60 Vbeta and 13 Jbeta. As processed by the authors: Counted up in a later analysis, unique TCR beta chains came to about 80 million, with around 10 million shared. Sequenced by immunoSEQ multiplex PCR; TCRdb stores in-frame clones only, minus some. Clone size and V and J calls were adopted from that table, with D and trimming inferred from the DNA. The profile shows approximately 110,000 clones, 50% to 70% of them singletons. This CDR3 contains 16 residues. Germline V CDR1 and CDR2: SEHNR, FQNEAQ (reference sequence). The V gene end was trimmed by 5 bases and the J gene end by 4 bases; junction bases not matched to a gene: 10.

The V gene is TRBV7-9, the J gene TRBJ2-7, with TRBD2 matching 11 bases. The sample was PBMCs. The receptor was derived from a man aged 25-40 years in good health and CMV-seropositive. CDR3 protein: CASSGQLAGVFYEQYF. CDR3 nucleotide sequence: TGTGCCAGCAGCGGCCAACTAGCGGGGGTTTTTTACGAGCAGTACTTC.